The 27 T cell receptor beta chains given below trace back to one sample, sequenced in a study of blood T cell repertoires in COVID-19. Assay: immunoSEQ multiplex PCR; the TCRdb copy retains only in-frame clones and omits some. The data show about 180,000 clones, with more than 85% seen just once and 2.5% to 3.5% held by the top ten. Source material: peripheral blood. The source of these receptors is a woman in her twenties or thirties with active or convalescent COVID-19.

The chain carries TRBV6-2 or TRBV6-3 and TRBJ1-1; maybe TRBD1 (5 bases). V was clipped by 2 bases and J by 1 base, with 23 bases between them. This CDR3 has 19 residues. CDR1 is MNHEY, CDR2 SVGEGT, per germline. The CDR3 sequence: CASSYRGPYASRENTEAFF. CDR3 bases: TGTGCCAGCAGTTACAGGGGCCCCTATGCTTCCAGGGAGAACACTGAAGCTTTCTTT.

The gene calls are TRBV5-5 and TRBJ1-1, with 8 bases that match TRBD1. CDR1 is SGHKS and CDR2 is YYEKEE in the germline V gene (reference sequence). V lost 1 base, J lost 5 bases, and 7 bases stayed unmatched. The CDR3 consists of 15 residues. The CDR3 reads CASSLFRGLETEAFF. The CDR3 nucleotides are TGTGCCAGCAGCTTGTTCAGGGGGCTAGAAACTGAAGCTTTCTTT.

The V and J genes are TRBV29-1 and TRBJ2-3; 7 nucleotides align to TRBD2. V trimming: 1 base; J trimming: 0 bases; junction bases outside the gene matches: 7. The CDR3 is 16 amino acids. Germline assignment: CDR1 SQVTM and CDR2 ANQGSEA. CDR3 loop: CSVEGRLAASTDTQYF. The CDR3 nucleotides are TGCAGCGTTGAAGGTCGCCTAGCGGCTAGCACAGATACGCAGTATTTT.

DNA of the CDR3: TGTGCCAGCGGGAGAAACCCTCAGCAGTACTTC. Translated, it gives CASGRNPQQYF. J is TRBJ2-7 and V is TRBV6-6; D is perhaps TRBD2 (5 bases). With 8 bases removed from V and 8 bases from J, the gap between germline ends came to 13 bases. The CDR3 extends over 11 amino acids. Germline V gene sequence: CDR1 MNHNY, CDR2 SVGAGI (reference sequence).

The chain combines TRBV7-8 with TRBJ1-2; the match to TRBD1 covers 8 bases. The CDR3 totals 14 residues. The V and J ends lost 5 bases and 3 bases, in that order; junction bases with no gene match: 5. Germline V gene sequence: CDR1 SGHVS, CDR2 FQNEAQ. The CDR3 reads CASSLGQGHYGYTF. The CDR3 nucleotides read TGTGCCAGCAGCCTCGGACAGGGCCACTATGGCTACACCTTC.

The rearrangement uses TRBV9 and TRBJ2-3, with 12 bases matching TRBD2. Germline CDR1 is SGDLS and CDR2 is YYNGEE. V gave up 2 bases and J gave up 6 bases; unmatched junction bases: 7. The CDR3 length is 16 residues. The CDR3 DNA is TGTGCCAGCAGCGTGAGGGAAGGACTAGCGGGGGATACGCAGTATTTT. Translation: CASSVREGLAGDTQYF. The full variable domain, in which reference TRBV9 and TRBJ2-3 provide the parts outside the CDR3, is DSGVTQTPKHLITATGQRVTLRCSPRSGDLSVYWYQQSLDQGLQFLIQYYNGEERAKGNILERFSAQQFPDLHSELNLSSLELGDSALYFCASSVREGLAGDTQYFGPGTRLTVL.

In its sample, this clone was seen once. The rearrangement uses TRBV27 and TRBJ2-7; the match to TRBD2 covers 10 bases. Germline V gene lookup returns CDR1 MNHEY and CDR2 SMNVEV (reference sequence). This CDR3 comprises 14 residues. V shed 6 bases and J 0 bases; nucleotides not matched to a gene: 2. In DNA, the CDR3 is TGTGCCAGCAGGCCTAGCGGGAGCTCCTACGAGCAGTACTTC. This translates into CASRPSGSSYEQYF.

V gene TRBV15 combines with J gene TRBJ2-1; D is undetermined. The V and J ends lost 11 bases and 0 bases respectively, with 11 bases between them. Germline V lookup: CDR1 LNHNV, CDR2 YYDKDF (reference sequence). The length of the CDR3 is 13 residues. CDR3 sequence reads: CAVDLFSYNEQFF. CDR3 DNA sequence: TGTGCCGTAGACTTGTTCTCCTACAATGAGCAGTTCTTC.

The chain recombines TRBV9 with TRBJ2-1; maybe TRBD2 (6 bases). The V gene's germline CDR1 is SGDLS and CDR2 YYNGEE. This CDR3 is built from 14 residues. Trimming stripped 0 bases from V and 6 bases from J, with 10 bases between. CDR3 DNA: TGTGCCAGCAGCGTAGCGGGGACTCTCAATGAGCAGTTCTTC. Translated, it gives CASSVAGTLNEQFF.

This sequence joins TRBV4-1 and TRBJ2-7; 9 positions match TRBD2. The trim removed 1 base at V and 3 bases at J, leaving 4 bases unmatched. This CDR3 contains 15 residues. The germline CDR1 and CDR2 sequences are MGHRA and YSYEKL. CDR3 protein: CASSQGSSGSYEQYF. DNA for the CDR3: TGCGCCAGCAGCCAAGGTAGTAGCGGGAGCTACGAGCAGTACTTC.

The rearrangement joins TRBV6-5 to TRBJ1-5, with a weak D call TRBD1 (6 bases). Germline V lookup: CDR1 MNHEY, CDR2 SVGAGI. Trimming took off 0 bases at V and 3 bases at J, with 9 bases between the two ends. The CDR3 is made up of 15 amino acids. This CDR3 reads CASSYSGTSNQPQHF. For the CDR3, the DNA is TGTGCCAGCAGTTACTCCGGGACATCCAATCAGCCCCAGCATTTT.

The chain recombines TRBV23-1 with TRBJ1-1; weak D call: TRBD1 (5 bases). TRBV23-1 is identified as an open reading frame with a role that is uncertain. Between the trimmed V and J ends, which lost 7 bases and 8 bases, there was a span of 14 bases. The CDR3 contains 12 residues. CDR3 sequence: CASTPGEGEAFF. CDR3 nucleotides: TGCGCCAGCACCCCCGGGGAGGGGGAAGCTTTCTTT.

The J gene is TRBJ1-1, the V gene TRBV18; no definite D call. V gave up 6 bases and J gave up 1 base, with 9 bases separating them. There are 13 residues in the CDR3. Germline V lookup: CDR1 KGHSH, CDR2 LQKENI. The CDR3 DNA follows: TGTGCCAGCTCCCAGGCCGGGAACACTGAAGCTTTCTTT. Encoded protein: CASSQAGNTEAFF. Drawing the rest from reference TRBV18 and TRBJ1-1, the complete variable domain is NAGVMQNPRHLVRRRGQEARLRCSPMKGHSHVYWYRQLPEEGLKFMVYLQKENIIDESGMPKERFSAEFPKEGPSILRIQQVVRGDSAAYFCASSQAGNTEAFFGQGTRLTVV.

A word on this clone: This same CDR3 is encoded by further DNA sequences in the sample. The CDR3 bases are TGTGCCAGCAGCTTCCCGACAGGGGGGAACACTGAAGCTTTCTTT. Protein: CASSFPTGGNTEAFF. This chain joins TRBV7-6 and TRBJ1-1, with TRBD1 matching 9 bases. Losses at the gene ends were 3 bases for V and 1 base for J; bases not matched to a gene: 3. The V gene's germline CDR1 is SGHVS and CDR2 FNYEAQ. The CDR3 runs to 15 residues. Drawing the rest from reference TRBV7-6 and TRBJ1-1, the complete variable domain is GAGVSQSPRYKVTKRGQDVALRCDPISGHVSLYWYRQALGQGPEFLTYFNYEAQQDKSGLPNDRFSAERPEGSISTLTIQRTEQRDSAMYRCASSFPTGGNTEAFFGQGTRLTVV.

This rearrangement joins TRBV11-1 to TRBJ1-2; 7 positions match TRBD1. Germline V gives CDR1 SGHAT, CDR2 FQDESV (reference sequence). CDR3 length: 14 amino acids. Trimming took 5 bases from V and 7 from J; bases not matched to a gene: 10. The CDR3 nucleotides read TGTGCCAGCAGCCCGAGGGACAGTCCTATTGGCTACACCTTC. It specifies CASSPRDSPIGYTF. Full variable domain (outside the CDR3, taken from reference TRBV11-1 and TRBJ1-2): EAEVAQSPRYKITEKSQAVAFWCDPISGHATLYWYRQILGQGPELLVQFQDESVVDDSQLPKDRFSAERLKGVDSTLKIQPAELGDSAMYLCASSPRDSPIGYTFGSGTRLTVV.

J is TRBJ1-1 and V is TRBV14; possible D gene TRBD1, 5 bases. The CDR3 is 14 amino acids. The V gene's germline CDR1 is SGHDN and CDR2 FVKESK. Trimming took off 5 bases at V and 0 bases at J, with 10 bases between the two ends. CDR3 loop: CASSAGLLNTEAFF. CDR3 DNA: TGTGCCAGCAGCGCGGGACTTCTGAACACTGAAGCTTTCTTT.

This clone has only a few counts. This chain uses TRBV14 with TRBJ2-3; perhaps TRBD1 as D (6 bases). Per the germline V gene, CDR1 is SGHDN and CDR2 is FVKESK. This CDR3 contains 16 residues. V was shortened by 4 bases and J by 6 bases, with 20 bases between the two germline ends. In nucleotides, the CDR3 is TGTGCCAGCAGCCTCATTGGGACACTCATCTCGGATACGCAGTATTTT. Amino acid sequence: CASSLIGTLISDTQYF.

The genes are TRBV28 and TRBJ1-6; 8 nucleotides match TRBD1. The germline V gene has CDR1 MDHEN and CDR2 SYDVKM. V dropped 5 bases and J dropped 0; count of bases not matched to a gene: 0. CDR3 length equals 15 residues. The CDR3 nucleotides are TGTGCCAGCAGTGGACAGGGCTCCTATAATTCACCCCTCCACTTT. It encodes CASSGQGSYNSPLHF.

The chain recombines TRBV19 with TRBJ1-4, with 9 bases fitting TRBD1. V lost 5 bases, J lost 7 bases, and 5 bases stayed unmatched. The germline V gene has CDR1 LNHDA and CDR2 SQIVND (reference sequence). This CDR3 is 14 amino acids long. The DNA of the CDR3 is TGTGCCAGTAGTGCTGGACAGGGGATTGAAAAACTGTTTTTT. It translates to CASSAGQGIEKLFF.

V usage is TRBV19 and J usage is TRBJ1-2; possible D gene TRBD1, 5 bases. V lost 9 bases and J lost 8, with 25 bases in between. This CDR3 has 15 amino acids. Germline CDR1 LNHDA, CDR2 SQIVND (reference sequence). The CDR3 region is CASHITAVGGEGYTF. The DNA for the CDR3 is TGTGCCAGCCATATAACGGCGGTCGGGGGGGAAGGCTACACCTTC. Supplemented by reference TRBV19 and TRBJ1-2, the full variable domain reads DGGITQSPKYLFRKEGQNVTLSCEQNLNHDAMYWYRQDPGQGLRLIYYSQIVNDFQKGDIAEGYSVSREKKESFPLTVTSAQKNPTAFYLCASHITAVGGEGYTFGSGTRLTVV.

This rearrangement joins TRBV11-2 to TRBJ1-1; D ambiguous. The germline CDR1 and CDR2 sequences are SGHAT and FQNNGV. V dropped 6 bases and J dropped 4 bases, with 12 bases sitting between them. The CDR3 is made up of 13 amino acids. The CDR3 protein is CASSSEISTEAFF. The CDR3 DNA follows: TGTGCCAGCAGTTCCGAGATAAGCACTGAAGCTTTCTTT.

This clone was seen more than once but under ten times. The chain joins TRBV27 to TRBJ1-2, with 9 nucleotides matching TRBD1. Germline CDR1 and CDR2: MNHEY and SMNVEV (reference sequence). After removal of 5 bases from V and 0 bases from J, the junction contained 13 bases not matched to a gene. This CDR3 region has 18 residues. In DNA, the CDR3 is TGTGCCAGCAGTCGGACAGGGGCAGGGTACCAATCTAACTATGGCTACACCTTC. This encodes CASSRTGAGYQSNYGYTF.

The V call is TRBV20-1, the J call TRBJ2-7, with TRBD1 matching 8 bases. Germline V gene lookup returns CDR1 DFQATT and CDR2 SNEGSKA (reference sequence). V was pared by 3 bases and J by 3 bases, with 10 bases of the junction left unmatched. The CDR3 spans 15 residues. This CDR3 is CSASSVGTGSYEQYF. Written as DNA, the CDR3 is TGCAGTGCTAGTTCCGTCGGGACAGGAAGCTACGAGCAGTACTTC.

V gene TRBV2 combines with J gene TRBJ2-1, with 9 nucleotides matching TRBD2. V trimming: 1 base; J trimming: 9 bases; junction bases outside the gene matches: 10. The CDR3 consists of 16 residues. Germline CDR1 SNHLY, CDR2 FYNNEI. The CDR3 DNA reads TGTGCCAGCAGTGAAGAAGTTAGCGGGAGAAGCAGTGAGCAGTTCTTC. Residues: CASSEEVSGRSSEQFF.

The chain carries TRBV29-1 and TRBJ1-2, with a possible D match to TRBD1 (5 bases). This CDR3 has 11 amino acids. V was cut by 6 bases and J by 8 bases, with 13 bases left in between. Germline CDR1 SQVTM, CDR2 ANQGSEA. CDR3 DNA sequence: TGCAGCGTACCCCTAAGGGGAGGCTACACCTTC. Amino acid sequence: CSVPLRGGYTF.

This chain connects TRBV19 to TRBJ2-7; 7 positions agree with TRBD2. Germline loops: CDR1 LNHDA, CDR2 SQIVND (reference sequence). V was clipped by 10 bases and J by 4 bases; unmatched bases: 16. The CDR3 is made up of 15 amino acids. The CDR3 here is CATQYTTRGSYEQYF. CDR3 nucleotides: TGTGCCACCCAATACACGACTCGCGGGAGTTACGAGCAGTACTTC.

The chain's CDR3 is CASSEGRGRNEQFF. The CDR3 DNA reads TGTGCCAGCAGTGAAGGTCGGGGTCGGAATGAGCAGTTCTTC. This chain uses TRBV6-1 with TRBJ2-1, with D maybe TRBD2 (5 bases). V was clipped by 1 base and J by 7 bases, with 11 bases between them. This CDR3 has 14 residues. Per the germline V gene, CDR1 is MNHNS and CDR2 is SASEGT.